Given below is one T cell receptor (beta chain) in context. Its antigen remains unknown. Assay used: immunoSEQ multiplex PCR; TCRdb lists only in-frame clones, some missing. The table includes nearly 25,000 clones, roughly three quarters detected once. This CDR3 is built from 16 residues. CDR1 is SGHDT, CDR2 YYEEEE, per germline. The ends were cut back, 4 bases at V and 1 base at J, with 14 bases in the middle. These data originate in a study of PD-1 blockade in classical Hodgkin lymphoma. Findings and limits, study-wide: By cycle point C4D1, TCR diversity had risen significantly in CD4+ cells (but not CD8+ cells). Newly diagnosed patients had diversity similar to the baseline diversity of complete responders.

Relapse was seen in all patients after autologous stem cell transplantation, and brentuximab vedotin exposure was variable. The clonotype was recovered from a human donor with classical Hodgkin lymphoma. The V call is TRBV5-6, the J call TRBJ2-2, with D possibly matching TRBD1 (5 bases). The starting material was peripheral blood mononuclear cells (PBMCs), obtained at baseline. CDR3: CASSPYLQGNTGELFF. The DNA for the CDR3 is TGTGCCAGCAGCCCTTACTTGCAGGGGAACACCGGGGAGCTGTTTTTT.